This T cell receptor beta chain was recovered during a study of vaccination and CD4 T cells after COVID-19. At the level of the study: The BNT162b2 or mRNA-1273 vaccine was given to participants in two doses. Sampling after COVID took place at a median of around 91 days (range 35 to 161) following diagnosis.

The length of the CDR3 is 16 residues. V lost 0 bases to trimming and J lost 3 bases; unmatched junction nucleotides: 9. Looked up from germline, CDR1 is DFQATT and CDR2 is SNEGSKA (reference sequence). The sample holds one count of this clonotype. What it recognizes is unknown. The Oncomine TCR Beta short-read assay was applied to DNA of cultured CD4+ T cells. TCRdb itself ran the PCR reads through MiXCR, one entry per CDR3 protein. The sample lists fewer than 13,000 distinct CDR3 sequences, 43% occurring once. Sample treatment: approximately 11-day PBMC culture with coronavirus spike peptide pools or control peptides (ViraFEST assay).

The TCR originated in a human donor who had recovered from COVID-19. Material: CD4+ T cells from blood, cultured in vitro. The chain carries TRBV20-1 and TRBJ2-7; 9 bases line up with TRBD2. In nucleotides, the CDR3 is TGCAGTGCTAGAGATAGGGCGGGGGGGTTCATCTACGAGCAGTACTTC. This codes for CSARDRAGGFIYEQYF.